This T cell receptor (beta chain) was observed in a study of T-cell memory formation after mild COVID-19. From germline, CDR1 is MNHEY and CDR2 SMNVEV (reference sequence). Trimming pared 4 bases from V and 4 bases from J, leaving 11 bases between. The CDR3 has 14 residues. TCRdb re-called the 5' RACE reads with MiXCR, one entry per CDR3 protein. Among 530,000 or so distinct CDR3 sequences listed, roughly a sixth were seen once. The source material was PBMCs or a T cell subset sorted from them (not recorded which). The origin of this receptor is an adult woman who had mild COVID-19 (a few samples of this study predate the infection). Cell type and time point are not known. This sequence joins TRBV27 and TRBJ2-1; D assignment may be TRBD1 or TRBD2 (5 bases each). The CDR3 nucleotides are TGTGCCAGCAGTTCCCAGGGACCTTACAATGAGCAGTTCTTC. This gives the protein CASSSQGPYNEQFF.